This passage covers 22 T cell receptor beta chains from one sample sequenced in a study of PD-1 blockade in classical Hodgkin lymphoma. Using immunoSEQ multiplex PCR, the repertoire was profiled, and TCRdb retains in-frame clones only, with some absent. The sample lists about 94,000 clones; 89% were seen once. Each of the patients experienced relapse following autologous stem cell transplantation, and their brentuximab vedotin exposure differed. Sequencing was performed on peripheral blood mononuclear cells (PBMCs), taken before the second cycle of nivolumab. These receptors were collected from a human donor with classical Hodgkin lymphoma.

V is TRBV7-2 and J is TRBJ2-7; 11 nucleotides agree with TRBD2. The germline V gene encodes CDR1 SGHTA and CDR2 FQGNSA. After removal of 4 bases from V and 4 bases from J, the junction contained 6 bases not matched to a gene. The CDR3 consists of 15 residues. The CDR3 DNA reads as TGTGCCAGCAGCTCCTTAGCGGGGGGGCAGTACGAGCAGTACTTC. Protein product: CASSSLAGGQYEQYF. The entire variable domain, with the rest obtained from reference TRBV7-2 and TRBJ2-7, is as follows: GAGVSQSPSNKVTEKGKDVELRCDPISGHTALYWYRQSLGQGLEFLIYFQGNSAPDKSGLPSDRFSAERTGGSVSTLTIQRTQQEDSAVYLCASSSLAGGQYEQYFGPGTRLTVT.

Only a few counts were recorded for this clone. This chain uses TRBV6-6 with TRBJ2-3; D ambiguous. The CDR3 sequence is 13 residues long. V lost 3 bases to trimming and J lost 4 bases, with 8 bases between them. CDR1 is MNHNY, CDR2 SVGAGI, per germline (reference sequence). The CDR3 loop is CASSYEISDTQYF. CDR3 DNA sequence: TGTGCCAGCAGTTATGAAATTTCAGATACGCAGTATTTT.

The V call is TRBV18, the J call TRBJ2-5, with 7 bases fitting TRBD2. J gave up 4 bases and V 6 bases, and 2 bases lay outside the gene matches. Germline V CDR1 and CDR2: KGHSH, LQKENI. CDR3 size: 12 residues. Here the CDR3 reads CASSGGGETQYF. The CDR3 DNA sequence: TGTGCCAGCTCGGGCGGGGGAGAGACCCAGTACTTC.

The chain combines TRBV5-4 with TRBJ2-3; 12 nucleotides match TRBD1. CDR1 SGHNT and CDR2 YYREEE come from the germline V gene (reference sequence). The V segment lost 0 bases and the J segment 6 bases; nucleotides outside the gene matches: 5. The CDR3 extends over 16 amino acids. The CDR3 sequence is CASSLDRDRGLDTQYF. The CDR3 DNA is TGTGCCAGCAGCTTGGACCGGGACAGGGGGCTGGATACGCAGTATTTT.

J is TRBJ1-5 and V is TRBV6-5; D might be TRBD1 (6 bases). The germline V gene encodes CDR1 MNHEY and CDR2 SVGAGI. The germline V and J ends were trimmed by 6 bases and 3 bases, with 15 bases remaining between them. The CDR3 runs to 15 residues. The CDR3 loop is CASRMGRGNNQPQHF. CDR3 nucleotides: TGTGCCAGCAGAATGGGGAGGGGGAACAATCAGCCCCAGCATTTT.

The gene calls are TRBV15 and TRBJ2-7, with TRBD1 identical over 11 bases. The CDR3 sequence is 15 residues long. Germline V gives CDR1 LNHNV, CDR2 YYDKDF (reference sequence). The V segment lost 0 bases and the J segment 2 bases; nucleotides outside the gene matches: 0. CDR3 loop: CATSREGQGAYEQYF. The CDR3 nucleotides are TGTGCCACCAGCAGAGAGGGACAGGGGGCCTACGAGCAGTACTTC.

The chain's CDR3 is CASSLVGAYTGELFF. CDR3 coding DNA: TGCGCCAGCAGCTTGGTAGGGGCTTACACCGGGGAGCTGTTTTTT. The chain is built from TRBV5-1 and TRBJ2-2; D may be TRBD1 (5 bases). Germline values: CDR1 SGHRS, CDR2 YFSETQ. Trimming left V 0 bases short and J 3 bases short, with 9 bases between. The CDR3 has 15 amino acids. Drawing the rest from reference TRBV5-1 and TRBJ2-2, the complete variable domain is KAGVTQTPRYLIKTRGQQVTLSCSPISGHRSVSWYQQTPGQGLQFLFEYFSETQRNKGNFPGRFSGRQFSNSRSEMNVSTLELGDSALYLCASSLVGAYTGELFFGEGSRLTVL.

The V call is TRBV7-8, the J call TRBJ1-1; a weak D match, TRBD1 (6 bases). The germline V gene has CDR1 SGHVS and CDR2 FQNEAQ. This CDR3 has 16 residues. The V end was cut by 6 bases, the J end by 4 bases, with 21 bases between. In DNA form, the CDR3 reads TGTGCCAGCAGTGCAAGGGGGGGTAGGTTTCGCACTGAAGCTTTCTTT. This encodes CASSARGGRFRTEAFF.

The chain recombines TRBV7-8 with TRBJ2-1; tentatively, D is TRBD2 (6 bases). The V end was cut by 3 bases, the J end by 2 bases, with 14 bases between. The CDR3 consists of 16 residues. Germline V gene sequence: CDR1 SGHVS, CDR2 FQNEAQ. This CDR3 reads CASSFSTSRAYNEQFF. The DNA for the CDR3 is TGTGCCAGCAGCTTCTCAACTAGCAGAGCCTACAATGAGCAGTTCTTC.

V usage is TRBV28 and J usage is TRBJ2-1, with D possibly called TRBD1 or TRBD2 (6 bases each). Per germline, CDR1 MDHEN and CDR2 SYDVKM. This CDR3 contains 14 residues. V was trimmed by 6 bases and J by 13 bases, leaving 22 bases between them. The CDR3 reads CASSSTLMGGHQFF. CDR3 nucleotide sequence: TGTGCCAGCAGCTCTACCCTTATGGGGGGACATCAGTTCTTC.

This clone was detected only a few times. V gene TRBV7-2 combines with J gene TRBJ1-6; a possible D gene is TRBD1 (5 bases). The length of the CDR3 is 14 residues. V was clipped by 5 bases and J by 7 bases, with 12 bases between them. The germline V gene has CDR1 SGHTA and CDR2 FQGNSA. The CDR3 is CASSEQVGNSPLHF. CDR3 nucleotides: TGTGCCAGCAGCGAACAGGTGGGGAATTCACCCCTCCACTTT. The whole variable domain, remainder taken from reference TRBV7-2 and TRBJ1-6, is GAGVSQSPSNKVTEKGKDVELRCDPISGHTALYWYRQSLGQGLEFLIYFQGNSAPDKSGLPSDRFSAERTGGSVSTLTIQRTQQEDSAVYLCASSEQVGNSPLHFGNGTRLTVT.

In DNA, the CDR3 is TGTGCCAGCTCACCACGGGGGCGGGATGGAGAAAAACTGTTTTTT. Protein: CASSPRGRDGEKLFF. The chain combines TRBV18 with TRBJ1-4; a possible D gene is TRBD1 (6 bases). The CDR3 is made up of 15 amino acids. The V end lost 1 base, the J end lost 8 bases, and 14 bases lay between the germline ends. Germline V gene sequence: CDR1 KGHSH, CDR2 LQKENI. The variable domain in full, with the rest retrieved from reference TRBV18 and TRBJ1-4, is NAGVMQNPRHLVRRRGQEARLRCSPMKGHSHVYWYRQLPEEGLKFMVYLQKENIIDESGMPKERFSAEFPKEGPSILRIQQVVRGDSAAYFCASSPRGRDGEKLFFGSGTQLSVL.

This sequence joins TRBV29-1 and TRBJ2-5, with 7 bases that match TRBD2. Germline V CDR1 and CDR2: SQVTM, ANQGSEA. Germline trimming cut 0 bases from V and 2 bases from J; bases unmatched to any gene: 12. The CDR3 totals 17 residues. The CDR3 spells CSVEDVAPSGLQETQYF. The CDR3 DNA is TGCAGCGTTGAAGATGTGGCCCCTAGCGGACTGCAAGAGACCCAGTACTTC.

The chain combines TRBV6-5 with TRBJ2-5; 9 positions agree with TRBD2. The CDR3 totals 16 residues. With 4 bases clipped from V and 1 base from J, the junction kept 7 bases outside the gene matches. Germline CDR1 is MNHEY and CDR2 is SVGAGI. In DNA form, the CDR3 reads TGTGCCAGCAGTTGGGGGCTAGCGGGGACCCAAGAGACCCAGTACTTC. It specifies CASSWGLAGTQETQYF.

The chain links TRBV5-1 to TRBJ1-5, with D possibly being TRBD1 (5 bases). CDR3 size: 15 residues. V lost 4 bases, J lost 4 bases, and 15 bases lay in between. Per the germline V gene, CDR1 is SGHRS and CDR2 is YFSETQ. The CDR3 DNA is TGCGCCAGCAGCCAGCTTGGGACGGCAAATCAGCCCCAGCATTTT. This translates into CASSQLGTANQPQHF. Supplemented by reference TRBV5-1 and TRBJ1-5, the full variable domain reads KAGVTQTPRYLIKTRGQQVTLSCSPISGHRSVSWYQQTPGQGLQFLFEYFSETQRNKGNFPGRFSGRQFSNSRSEMNVSTLELGDSALYLCASSQLGTANQPQHFGDGTRLSIL.

The chain employs TRBV6-1 and TRBJ2-7; D could derive from TRBD1 or TRBD2 (5 bases each). This CDR3 comprises 15 residues. V shed 6 bases and J shed 2 bases, with 17 bases lying between them. Germline V gene data show CDR1 as MNHNS and CDR2 as SASEGT. In DNA form, the CDR3 reads TGTGCCAGCAGACCGCCCGGGACCCCCACCTACGAGCAGTACTTC. This translates into CASRPPGTPTYEQYF.

The J gene is TRBJ2-1, the V gene TRBV6-6; D is ambiguous. The CDR3 has 14 residues. Germline loops: CDR1 MNHNY, CDR2 SVGAGI (reference sequence). Deletions cut 2 bases from V and 0 bases from J, with 5 bases between. Written as DNA, the CDR3 is TGTGCCAGCAGTTACACAAGCTCCTACAATGAGCAGTTCTTC. Translation: CASSYTSSYNEQFF.

This clone appeared a single time. The V and J genes are TRBV29-1 and TRBJ2-2; tentative D call: TRBD1 (5 bases). Germline CDR1 reads SQVTM; CDR2 reads ANQGSEA. The germline V and J ends were trimmed by 4 bases and 6 bases, with 6 bases remaining between them. This CDR3 has 11 residues. CDR3 region: CSVARAGELFF. CDR3 in DNA: TGCAGCGTTGCCAGGGCCGGGGAGCTGTTTTTT.

The chain uses TRBV6-4 and TRBJ1-2; 7 bases align to TRBD1. Losses at the gene ends were 3 bases for V and 6 bases for J; bases not matched to a gene: 4. Germline assignment: CDR1 MRHNA and CDR2 SNTAGT. The length of the CDR3 is 13 residues. This chain's CDR3 is CASSEQGSDGYTF. In DNA, the CDR3 is TGTGCCAGCAGTGAACAGGGGTCAGATGGCTACACCTTC.

The V call is TRBV7-8, the J call TRBJ1-1; D is unresolved. CDR1 and CDR2 (germline): SGHVS, FQNEAQ. This CDR3 has 15 amino acids. Trimming shortened V by 3 bases and J by 2 bases, and 13 bases separated the two germline ends. The CDR3 protein is CASSFSSGRNTEAFF. CDR3 in DNA: TGTGCCAGCAGCTTCTCGTCTGGCAGAAACACTGAAGCTTTCTTT.

The genes are TRBV15 and TRBJ1-2; D may be TRBD1 (5 bases). The germline CDR1 and CDR2 sequences are LNHNV and YYDKDF (reference sequence). V was cut by 1 base and J by 0 bases, with 12 bases left in between. The CDR3 is made up of 16 amino acids. Written as DNA, the CDR3 is TGTGCCACCAGCAGAGGATGGGACTTAGCTAACTATGGCTACACCTTC. This translates into CATSRGWDLANYGYTF.

V gene TRBV9 combines with J gene TRBJ2-1; D perhaps matches TRBD2 (5 bases). Germline V CDR1 and CDR2: SGDLS, YYNGEE. V was cut by 0 bases and J by 4 bases, with 11 bases left in between. This CDR3 is 15 amino acids long. CDR3 nucleotides: TGTGCCAGCAGCGTAGGACCCTCGGGGTACAATGAGCAGTTCTTC. It translates to CASSVGPSGYNEQFF.